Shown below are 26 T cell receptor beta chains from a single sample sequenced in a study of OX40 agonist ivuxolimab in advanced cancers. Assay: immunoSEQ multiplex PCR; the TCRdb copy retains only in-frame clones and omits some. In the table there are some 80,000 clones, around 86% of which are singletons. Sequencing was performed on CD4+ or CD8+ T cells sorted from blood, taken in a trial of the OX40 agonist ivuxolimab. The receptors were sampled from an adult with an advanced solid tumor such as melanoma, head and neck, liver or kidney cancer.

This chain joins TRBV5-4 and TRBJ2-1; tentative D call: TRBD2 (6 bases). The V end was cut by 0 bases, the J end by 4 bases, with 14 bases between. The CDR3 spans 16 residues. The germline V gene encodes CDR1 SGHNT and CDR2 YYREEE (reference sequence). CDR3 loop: CASSLDPAGGYNEQFF. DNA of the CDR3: TGTGCCAGCAGCTTGGATCCAGCGGGCGGTTACAATGAGCAGTTCTTC.

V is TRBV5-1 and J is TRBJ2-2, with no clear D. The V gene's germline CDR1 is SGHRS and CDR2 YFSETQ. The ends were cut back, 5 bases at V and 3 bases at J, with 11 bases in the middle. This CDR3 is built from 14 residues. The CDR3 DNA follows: TGCGCCAGCAGAGAGGCAGGACACACCGGGGAGCTGTTTTTT. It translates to CASREAGHTGELFF.

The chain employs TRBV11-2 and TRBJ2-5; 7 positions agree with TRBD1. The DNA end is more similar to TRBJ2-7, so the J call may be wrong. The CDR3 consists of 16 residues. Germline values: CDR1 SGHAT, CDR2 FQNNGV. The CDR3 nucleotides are TGTGCCAGCAGCTTCTCTGGACAGGCGAGCGCCTACGAGCAGTACTTC. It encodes CASSFSGQASAYEQYF.

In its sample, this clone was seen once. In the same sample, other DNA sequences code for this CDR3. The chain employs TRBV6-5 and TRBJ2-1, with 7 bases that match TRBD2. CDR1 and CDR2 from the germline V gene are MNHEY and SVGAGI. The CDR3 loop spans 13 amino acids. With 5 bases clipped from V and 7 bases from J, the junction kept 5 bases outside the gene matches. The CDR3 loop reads CASSLGEGNEQFF. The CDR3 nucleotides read TGTGCCAGCAGTCTGGGGGAGGGGAATGAGCAGTTCTTC.

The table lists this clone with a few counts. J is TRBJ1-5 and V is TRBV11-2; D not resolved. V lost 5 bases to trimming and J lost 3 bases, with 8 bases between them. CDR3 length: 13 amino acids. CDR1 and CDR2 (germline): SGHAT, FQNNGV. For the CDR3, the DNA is TGTGCCAGCAGCCCGGCAGACAATCAGCCCCAGCATTTT. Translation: CASSPADNQPQHF.

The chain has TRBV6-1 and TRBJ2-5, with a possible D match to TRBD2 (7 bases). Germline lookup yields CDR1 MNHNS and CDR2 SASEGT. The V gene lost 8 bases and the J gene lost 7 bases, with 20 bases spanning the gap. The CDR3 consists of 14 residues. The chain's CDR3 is CASPQGGAGGTQYF. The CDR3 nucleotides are TGTGCCAGCCCACAAGGGGGGGCCGGAGGGACCCAGTACTTC.

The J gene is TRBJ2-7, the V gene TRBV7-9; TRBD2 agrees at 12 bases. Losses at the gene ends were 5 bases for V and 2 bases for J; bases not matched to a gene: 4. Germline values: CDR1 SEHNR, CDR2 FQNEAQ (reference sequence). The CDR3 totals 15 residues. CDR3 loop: CASSPSGGAAYEQYF. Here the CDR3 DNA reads TGTGCCAGCAGCCCTAGCGGGGGGGCCGCCTACGAGCAGTACTTC.

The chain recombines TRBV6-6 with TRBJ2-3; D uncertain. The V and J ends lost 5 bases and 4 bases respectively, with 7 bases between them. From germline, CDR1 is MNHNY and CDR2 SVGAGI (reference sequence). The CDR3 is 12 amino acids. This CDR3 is CASSLNSDTQYF. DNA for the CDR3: TGTGCCAGCAGTCTTAATTCAGATACGCAGTATTTT.

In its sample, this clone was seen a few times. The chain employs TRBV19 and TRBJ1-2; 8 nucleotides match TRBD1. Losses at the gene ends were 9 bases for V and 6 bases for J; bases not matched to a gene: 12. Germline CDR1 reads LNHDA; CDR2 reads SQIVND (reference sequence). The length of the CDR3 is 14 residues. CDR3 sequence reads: CASIRDRQGNGYTF. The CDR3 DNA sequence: TGTGCCAGCATCCGGGACAGGCAAGGAAATGGCTACACCTTC.

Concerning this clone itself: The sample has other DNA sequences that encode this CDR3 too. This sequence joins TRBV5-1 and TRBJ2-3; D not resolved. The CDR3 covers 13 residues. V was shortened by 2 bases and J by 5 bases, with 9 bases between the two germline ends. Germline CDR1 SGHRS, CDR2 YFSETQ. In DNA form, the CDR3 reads TGCGCCAGCAGCTTCCCCGGAGAAGATACGCAGTATTTT. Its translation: CASSFPGEDTQYF.

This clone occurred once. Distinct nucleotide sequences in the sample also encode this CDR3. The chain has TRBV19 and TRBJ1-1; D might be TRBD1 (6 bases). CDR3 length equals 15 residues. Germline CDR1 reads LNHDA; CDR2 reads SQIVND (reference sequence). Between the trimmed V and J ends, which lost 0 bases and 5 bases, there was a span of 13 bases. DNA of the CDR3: TGTGCCAGTAGTATAGATACAGGGTTAGGGACTGAAGCTTTCTTT. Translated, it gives CASSIDTGLGTEAFF.

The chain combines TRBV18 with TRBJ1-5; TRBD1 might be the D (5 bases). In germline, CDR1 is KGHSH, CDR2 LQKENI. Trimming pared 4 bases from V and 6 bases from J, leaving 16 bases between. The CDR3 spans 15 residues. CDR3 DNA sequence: TGTGCCAGCTCACGGAATCAGGGCGAGGGTCAGCCCCAGCATTTT. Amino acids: CASSRNQGEGQPQHF.

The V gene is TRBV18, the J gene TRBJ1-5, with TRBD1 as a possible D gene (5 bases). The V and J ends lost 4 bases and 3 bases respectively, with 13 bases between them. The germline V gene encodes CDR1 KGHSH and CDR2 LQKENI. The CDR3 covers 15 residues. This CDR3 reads CASSLGAGDNQPQHF. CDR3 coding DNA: TGTGCCAGCTCACTAGGGGCGGGGGACAATCAGCCCCAGCATTTT.

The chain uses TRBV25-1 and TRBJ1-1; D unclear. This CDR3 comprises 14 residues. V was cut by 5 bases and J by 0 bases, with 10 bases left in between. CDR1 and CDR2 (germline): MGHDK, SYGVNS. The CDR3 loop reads CASSPLEVNTEAFF. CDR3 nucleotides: TGTGCCAGCAGTCCTCTCGAGGTGAACACTGAAGCTTTCTTT.

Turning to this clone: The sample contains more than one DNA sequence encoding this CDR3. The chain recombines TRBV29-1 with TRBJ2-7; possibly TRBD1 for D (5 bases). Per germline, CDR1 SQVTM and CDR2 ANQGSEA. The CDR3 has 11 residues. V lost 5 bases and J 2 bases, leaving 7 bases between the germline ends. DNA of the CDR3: TGCAGCGTTTCACAGGCCTACGAGCAGTACTTC. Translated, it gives CSVSQAYEQYF.

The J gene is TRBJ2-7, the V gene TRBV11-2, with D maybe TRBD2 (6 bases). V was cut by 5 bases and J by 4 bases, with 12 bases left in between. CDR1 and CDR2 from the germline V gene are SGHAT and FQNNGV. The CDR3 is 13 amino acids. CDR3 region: CASSPAGRYEQYF. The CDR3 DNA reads TGTGCCAGCAGCCCGGCGGGGAGATACGAGCAGTACTTC.

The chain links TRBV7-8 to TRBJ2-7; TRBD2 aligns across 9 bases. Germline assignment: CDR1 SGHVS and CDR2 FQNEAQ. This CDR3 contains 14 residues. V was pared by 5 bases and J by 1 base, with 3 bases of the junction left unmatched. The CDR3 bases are TGTGCCAGCAGCGCTAGCGGGGATTCCTACGAGCAGTACTTC. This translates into CASSASGDSYEQYF.

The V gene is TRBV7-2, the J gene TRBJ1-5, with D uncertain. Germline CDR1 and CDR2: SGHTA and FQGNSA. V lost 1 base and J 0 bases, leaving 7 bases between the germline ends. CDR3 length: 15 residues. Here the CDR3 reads CASSLGPYSNQPQHF. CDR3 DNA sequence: TGTGCCAGCAGCTTAGGGCCCTATAGCAATCAGCCCCAGCATTTT.

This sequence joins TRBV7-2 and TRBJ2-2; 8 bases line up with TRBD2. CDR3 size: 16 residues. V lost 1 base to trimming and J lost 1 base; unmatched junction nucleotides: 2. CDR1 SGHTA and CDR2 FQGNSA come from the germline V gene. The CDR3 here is CASSLVGGVNTGELFF. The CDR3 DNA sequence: TGTGCCAGCAGCTTAGTCGGGGGGGTGAACACCGGGGAGCTGTTTTTT.

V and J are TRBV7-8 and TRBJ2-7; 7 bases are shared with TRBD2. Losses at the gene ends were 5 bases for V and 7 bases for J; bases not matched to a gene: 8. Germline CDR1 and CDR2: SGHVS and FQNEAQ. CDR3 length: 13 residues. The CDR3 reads CASSLMGLPEQYF. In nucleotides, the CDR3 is TGTGCCAGCAGCCTGATGGGACTACCTGAGCAGTACTTC. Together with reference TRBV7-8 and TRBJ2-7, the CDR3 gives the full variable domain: GAGVSQSPRYKVAKRGQDVALRCDPISGHVSLFWYQQALGQGPEFLTYFQNEAQLDKSGLPSDRFFAERPEGSVSTLKIQRTQQEDSAVYLCASSLMGLPEQYFGPGTRLTVT.

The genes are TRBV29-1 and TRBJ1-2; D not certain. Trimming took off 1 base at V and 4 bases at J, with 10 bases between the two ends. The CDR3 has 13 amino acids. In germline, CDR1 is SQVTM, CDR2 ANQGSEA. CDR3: CSVEVSFAYGYTF. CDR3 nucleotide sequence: TGCAGCGTTGAAGTCAGCTTCGCCTATGGCTACACCTTC.

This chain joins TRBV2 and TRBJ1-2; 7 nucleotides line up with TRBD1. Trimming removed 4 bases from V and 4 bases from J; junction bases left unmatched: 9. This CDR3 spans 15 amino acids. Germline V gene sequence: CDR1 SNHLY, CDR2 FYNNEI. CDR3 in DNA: TGTGCCAGCAGTGGGACGACAGGGAAGAGCTATGGCTACACCTTC. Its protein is CASSGTTGKSYGYTF.

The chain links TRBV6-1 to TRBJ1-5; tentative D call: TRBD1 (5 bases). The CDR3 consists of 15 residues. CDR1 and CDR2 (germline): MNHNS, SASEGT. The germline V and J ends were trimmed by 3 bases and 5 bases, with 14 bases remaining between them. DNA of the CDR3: TGTGCCAGCAGTGAGTTCAGGGTTTCGGATCAGCCCCAGCATTTT. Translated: CASSEFRVSDQPQHF.

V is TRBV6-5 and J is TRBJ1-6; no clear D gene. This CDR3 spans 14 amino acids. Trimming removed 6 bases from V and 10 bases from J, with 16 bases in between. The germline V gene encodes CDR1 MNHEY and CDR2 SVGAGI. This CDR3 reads CASSLVRRQSPLHF. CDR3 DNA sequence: TGTGCCAGCAGCCTCGTAAGGAGGCAGTCACCCCTCCACTTT.

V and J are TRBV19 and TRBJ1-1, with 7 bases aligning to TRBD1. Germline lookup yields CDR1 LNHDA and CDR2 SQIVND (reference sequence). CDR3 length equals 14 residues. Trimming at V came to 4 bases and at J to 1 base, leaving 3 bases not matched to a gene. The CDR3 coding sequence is TGTGCCAGTAGTAAGGACAGGTCGAACACTGAAGCTTTCTTT. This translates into CASSKDRSNTEAFF.

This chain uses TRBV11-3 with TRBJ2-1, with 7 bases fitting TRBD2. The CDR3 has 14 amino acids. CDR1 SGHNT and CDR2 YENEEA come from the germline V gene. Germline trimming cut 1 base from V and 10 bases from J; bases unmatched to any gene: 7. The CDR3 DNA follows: TGTGCCAGCAGCTTAGGGACTAGGACAACGGAGCAGTTCTTC. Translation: CASSLGTRTTEQFF.